The clone carrying this TCR beta chain came up a few times. The antigen remains undetermined. TCRdb's copy holds only in-frame clones and misses some; the assay was immunoSEQ multiplex PCR. The sample includes tens of thousands of clones, 70% to 90% of them seen just once. This sample was included in a study of T cell responses to AZD1222 COVID-19 vaccine. General study points: The study identified only six AZD1222 recipients as seropositive at baseline.

V lost 4 bases and J lost 4; bases outside the gene matches: 6. Germline V gene data show CDR1 as MNHEY and CDR2 as SMNVEV (reference sequence). The CDR3 sequence is 14 residues long. The receptor was isolated from an adult in good health. Sequencing was performed on peripheral blood, taken on day 0 of AZD1222 vaccination. The V and J genes are TRBV27 and TRBJ2-7, with TRBD2 identical over 8 bases. The CDR3 loop is CASSSGTSRYEQYF. CDR3 DNA: TGTGCCAGCAGTTCCGGGACTAGTAGGTACGAGCAGTACTTC.